This entry features one T cell receptor beta chain sequence. The target of this receptor is not known. There are no base qualities to consult, and no much larger clone falls within one base. V is pared back by 4 bases and J by 3 bases, with 14 bases lying between the germline termini. The CDR3, cysteine through phenylalanine, is 15 amino acids long. Here the CDR3 DNA is all that survives: 45 bases in frame from base 1. The library came from 5' RACE. TCRdb records Illumina HiSeq 2500 as the sequencer. A second roughly 6 to 12 cycle PCR used a sample-barcoded 5' primer and a J-beta primer mix. A unique molecular identifier was introduced onto each TCR beta cDNA molecule by a template-switch 5' adaptor carrying 12 random nucleotides. Each sample yielded at least 3 million CDR3-containing paired-end reads. First-strand cDNA synthesis was performed from all RNA using the Mint cDNA synthesis kit, with priming by a TRBC-specific oligonucleotide. All cDNA was treated with uracil-DNA glycosylase and then went through a first 18-cycle PCR with the universal primers M1SS and BC2_uni_R. As for how the authors treated the data: Normalization of each sample was performed by random selection of 1 million high-quality reads, each carrying a distinct molecular identifier. Reads sharing molecular identifiers were discarded rather than binned into consensus sequences. MiTCR, set to a Q25 quality threshold and the strictest error-elimination algorithm, was used for CDR3 identification, clonotype clustering and error correction. A nonparametric unseen species model with Euler transformation was used to estimate lower-bound total TCR beta diversity. TCRdb reprocessed the public reads (quality trimming at Q25 with fastp, clone calling with MiXCR) and kept in-frame beta chains. Here each entry gathers all rows of one CDR3 protein and keeps the most common genes and DNA. TCRdb, not the original authors, processed these V and J calls. Across this sample there are about 1.4 million distinct CDR3 sequences, with 59% seen only once. The ten largest clones add up to 5% to 7% of the sample.

The entry originates in a study of blood T cells in healthy people across ages (dated by TCRdb to 2013 to 2016). About the investigation overall: In model experiments, template switching captured about one uniquely barcoded TCR beta cDNA molecule for every two T cells. The study analyzed two additional independent replicas of 1 million unique cDNA reads from the same blood draw for two donors, one aged 18 to 29 and one aged 80 or older. To track age-related changes in TCR beta repertoire diversity, the study relied on deep sequencing normalized with unique cDNA molecular identifiers. Donors were grouped into four age groups: young (average 16 years), middle-aged (approximately 41), aged (roughly 67) and long-lived (about 89). To avoid experimental bias, donors of different ages were randomly spread across the sequencing lanes. The research as a whole found: Total diversity estimates from one million sequenced T cells were considered lower bounds and underestimates. There was a strong correlation between observed TCR beta diversity and the percentage of naive T cells measured by flow cytometry. Compared with the aged group, the long-lived group had more naive CD4+ T cells, fewer expanded clones and increased TCR diversity, a pattern suggesting age selection. Observed TCR beta diversity per million T cells fell roughly linearly with age, and a significant reduction was already apparent by age approximately 41. Because profiling used bulk unsorted PBMCs, naive and antigen-experienced compartments could not be compared conclusively. Donor CMV infection status was unknown, potentially confounding age-related changes in expanded clonotypes.

The donors were 40 or so Caucasian individuals from Russia, aged 6 to 90 years, who were systemically healthy. Each donor gave roughly 11 milliliters of peripheral blood, drawn into EDTA-treated Vacutainer tubes. Ficoll-Paque density-gradient centrifugation was used to isolate PBMCs, with at least 7 million per sample. Total RNA was extracted from PBMCs with Trizol reagent, with at least 5.5 micrograms obtained per sample. For every donor, flow cytometry on a PBMC aliquot measured the percentage of naive CD45RAhigh/CD27high T cells. The sequencing input was blood. Rearrangement joined TRBV12-3 or TRBV12-4 to TRBJ2-3; the D gene is possibly TRBD1 or TRBD2, with 5 bases matching each. This receptor was taken from a man younger than 35 in good health. The CDR3 loop reads CASSSQGRRTDTQYF. The DNA reads TGTGCCAGCAGTTCTCAGGGTCGGAGGACAGATACGCAGTATTTT.